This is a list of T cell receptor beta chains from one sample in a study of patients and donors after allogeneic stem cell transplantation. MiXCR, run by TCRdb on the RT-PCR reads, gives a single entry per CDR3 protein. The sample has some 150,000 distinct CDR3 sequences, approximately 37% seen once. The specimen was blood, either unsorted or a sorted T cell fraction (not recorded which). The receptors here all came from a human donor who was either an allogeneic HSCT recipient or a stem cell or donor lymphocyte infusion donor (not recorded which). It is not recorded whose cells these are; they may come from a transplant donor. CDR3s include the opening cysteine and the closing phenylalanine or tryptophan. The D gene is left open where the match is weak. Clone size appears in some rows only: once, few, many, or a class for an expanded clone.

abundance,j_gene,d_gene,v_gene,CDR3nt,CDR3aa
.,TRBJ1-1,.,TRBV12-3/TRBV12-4,TGTGCCAGCAGTTTAGGGGACATGAACACTGAAGCTTTCTTT,CASSLGDMNTEAFF
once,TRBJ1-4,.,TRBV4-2,TGTGCCAGCTGCCCGGAACTGTTTGCAACTAATGAAAAACTGTTTTTT,CASCPELFATNEKLFF
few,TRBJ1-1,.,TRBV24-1,TGTGCCACCTTCGCGGAGGGCGAAGCTTTCTTT,CATFAEGEAFF
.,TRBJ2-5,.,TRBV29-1,TGCAGCGCCACCGGGACGACGGAGACCCAGTACTTC,CSATGTTETQYF
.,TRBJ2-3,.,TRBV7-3,TGTGCCAGCAGCTATTCCGGGGGCCTTACCACAGATACGCAGTATTTT,CASSYSGGLTTDTQYF
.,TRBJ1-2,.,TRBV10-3,TGTGCCATCAGTCGCCTGGGGGGTAACTATGGCTACACCTTC,CAISRLGGNYGYTF
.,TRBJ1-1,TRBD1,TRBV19,TGTGCCAGTAGTCCCGCGGGACAGGTGAACACTGAAGCTTTCTTT,CASSPAGQVNTEAFF
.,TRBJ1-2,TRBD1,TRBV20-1,TGCAGTGCTAGTCCCTTGGAGGGGGCGAAACATGGCTACACCTTC,CSASPLEGAKHGYTF
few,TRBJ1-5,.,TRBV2,TGTGCCAGCAGCCAGGGCCTCAATCAGCCCCAGCATTTT,CASSQGLNQPQHF
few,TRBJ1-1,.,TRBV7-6,TGTGCCAGCAGCCAAAGGGAGAACACTGAAGCTTTCTTT,CASSQRENTEAFF
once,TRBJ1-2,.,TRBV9,TGTGCCAGCAGCCCGGCACTCGGACAGAGCTATGGCTACACCTTC,CASSPALGQSYGYTF
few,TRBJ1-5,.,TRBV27,TGTGCCAGCAGTACCCAAAATCAGCCCCAGCATTTT,CASSTQNQPQHF
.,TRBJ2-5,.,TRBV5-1,TGCGCCAGCTATAATATTCCTGCGGGGAACCAAGAGACCCAGTACTTC,CASYNIPAGNQETQYF
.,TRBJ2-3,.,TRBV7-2,TGTGCCAGCAGCTTACCCCCTTTGGATACGCAGTATTTT,CASSLPPLDTQYF
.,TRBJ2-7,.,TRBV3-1,TGTGCCAGCAGCAAAGGGGGGAAGCAGTACTTC,CASSKGGKQYF
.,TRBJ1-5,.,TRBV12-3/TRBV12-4,TGTGCCAGCAGTTCTCAGGGGTATCAGCCCCAGCATTTT,CASSSQGYQPQHF
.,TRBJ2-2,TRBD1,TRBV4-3,TGCGCCAGCAGCCACCCCCTGGGGACAGGGAACACCGGGGAGCTGTTTTTT,CASSHPLGTGNTGELFF
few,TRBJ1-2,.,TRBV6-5,TGTGCCAGCAGCTCTTCCGGAGGCTACACCTTC,CASSSSGGYTF
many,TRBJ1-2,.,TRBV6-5,TGTGCCAGCAGCCCCGGGGGAGGCTACACCTTC,CASSPGGGYTF
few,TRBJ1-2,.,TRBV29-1,TGCAGCGTTGAAGGTAGCCATGGCTACACCTTC,CSVEGSHGYTF
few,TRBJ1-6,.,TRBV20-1,TGCAGTGCTAGACCCCACACTGGAAATTCACCCCTCCACTTT,CSARPHTGNSPLHF
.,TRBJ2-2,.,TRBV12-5,TGTGCTAGTGGCTCCCTCGGGGGCGACACCGGGGAGCTGTTTTTT,CASGSLGGDTGELFF
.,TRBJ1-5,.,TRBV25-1,TGTGCCAGCAGTGAACTTGGGCCGCCGAGGAAAAATCAGCCCCAGCATTTT,CASSELGPPRKNQPQHF
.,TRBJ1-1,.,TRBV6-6,TGTGCCAGCAGTTCCCTCGGGGTTTTTTACACTGAAGCTTTCTTT,CASSSLGVFYTEAFF
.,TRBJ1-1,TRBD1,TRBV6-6,TGTGCCAGCAGTTCCGGGACAGGGGGCGGTCAGACTGAAGCTTTCTTT,CASSSGTGGGQTEAFF
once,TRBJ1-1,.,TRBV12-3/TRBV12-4,TGTGCCAGCAGTTTGGCCGGGAATGCGGGGGCGAGAACTGAAGCTTTCTTT,CASSLAGNAGARTEAFF
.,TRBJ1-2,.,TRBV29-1,TGCAGCGCCCTGGGCGGGTTAGCTAACTATGGCTACACCTTC,CSALGGLANYGYTF
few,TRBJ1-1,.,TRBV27,TGTGCCAGCAGTTTTAGACACCTGAACACTGAAGCTTTCTTT,CASSFRHLNTEAFF
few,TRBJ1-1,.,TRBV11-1,TGTGCCAGCAGCTTAACTAACTTTGTTGGAGACACTGAAGCTTTCTTT,CASSLTNFVGDTEAFF
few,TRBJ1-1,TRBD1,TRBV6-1,TGTGCCAGCAGTACAAACAGGGGGCCAACTGAAGCTTTCTTT,CASSTNRGPTEAFF
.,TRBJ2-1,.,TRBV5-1,TGCGCCAGCAGCTTGCAAGGGAGCTCCTACAATGAGCAGTTCTTC,CASSLQGSSYNEQFF
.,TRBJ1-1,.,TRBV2,TGTGCCAGCAGTGCAACCAGGGAGGGGACTGAAGCTTTCTTT,CASSATREGTEAFF
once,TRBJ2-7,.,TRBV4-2,TGTGCCAGCAGCCAAGTCCTCTTGAGTGGCGGAAATGTTTGGGAGCAGTACTTC,CASSQVLLSGGNVWEQYF
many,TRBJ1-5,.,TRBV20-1,TGCAGTGCGGGGTGGAGGGCAGGCTTCAATCAGCCCCAGCATTTT,CSAGWRAGFNQPQHF
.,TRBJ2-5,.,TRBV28,TGTGCCAGCACCCCGGGCCGTAAAGAGACCCAGTACTTC,CASTPGRKETQYF
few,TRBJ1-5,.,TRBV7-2,TGTGCCAGCAGCTTAGGGGGATCCGATCAGCCCCAGCATTTT,CASSLGGSDQPQHF
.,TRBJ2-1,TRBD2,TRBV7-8,TGTGCCAGCAGCGTGAAAGCGGGGGGCAGCTCCTACAATGAGCAGTTCTTC,CASSVKAGGSSYNEQFF
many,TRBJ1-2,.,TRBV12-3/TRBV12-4,TGTGCCAGCAGTTTATTGGTCGGAGGATCGTATGGCTACACCTTC,CASSLLVGGSYGYTF